The rows below give T cell receptor beta chains drawn from one sample of a study of blood T cells in healthy people across ages. TCRdb ran MiXCR on the 5' RACE reads and lists one entry per CDR3 protein. The repertoire includes about 1.8 million distinct CDR3 sequences, roughly 49% of them detected once, and less than 2.5% sits in the top ten. Sequenced: blood. The receptors derive from a woman aged 40 to 49 in good health. CDR3s leave out the opening cysteine and the closing phenylalanine or tryptophan. The order of the fields is D gene, J gene, V gene, CDR3 protein. D genes are given only for firm matches.

>TRBD1|TRBJ2-1|TRBV12-5
ASGWGQGIYNEQF
>NA|TRBJ2-3|TRBV12-3/TRBV12-4
ASSLALGGLGTDTQY
>TRBD2|TRBJ2-5|TRBV20-1
SVPDEGGGGNQETQY
>TRBD2|TRBJ2-3|TRBV20-1
SADSGGARDTQY
>TRBD2|NA|TRBV5-6
ASSGRLAGVRAYEQY
>TRBD2|TRBJ2-7|TRBV6-2/TRBV6-3
ASSYSRLAGDEQY
>NA|TRBJ1-6|TRBV9
ASSVVADPYNSPLH
>TRBD1|TRBJ2-1|TRBV7-8
ASTLRRTGSLDNEQF
>NA|TRBJ2-5|TRBV29-1
SVGQTPETQY
>TRBD2|TRBJ2-3|TRBV4-2
ASSRGVAGVDTQY
>TRBD1|TRBJ2-5|TRBV27
ASSLRADRGQETQY
>TRBD2|TRBJ2-5|TRBV20-1
SASRAGGSGQETQY
>NA|TRBJ2-3|TRBV4-1
ASSQEGEGATQY
>NA|TRBJ2-7|TRBV28
ASSSAPSYEQY
>NA|TRBJ2-7|TRBV7-2
ASSPSNEQY
>NA|TRBJ2-1|TRBV20-1
SARKQGGPYNEQF
>NA|NA|TRBV6-5
ASSYPDEASSEQY
>NA|TRBJ2-1|TRBV28
ASSYPLQSSYNEQF
>TRBD2|TRBJ2-1|TRBV7-9
ASSSRTSVTYNEQF
>TRBD1|TRBJ1-4|TRBV4-3
ASSQDGLTGRNEKLF
>TRBD2|TRBJ2-1|TRBV6-6
ASSYSLAGGWGNEQF
>TRBD2|TRBJ2-1|TRBV28
ASSSGGRGGGEQF